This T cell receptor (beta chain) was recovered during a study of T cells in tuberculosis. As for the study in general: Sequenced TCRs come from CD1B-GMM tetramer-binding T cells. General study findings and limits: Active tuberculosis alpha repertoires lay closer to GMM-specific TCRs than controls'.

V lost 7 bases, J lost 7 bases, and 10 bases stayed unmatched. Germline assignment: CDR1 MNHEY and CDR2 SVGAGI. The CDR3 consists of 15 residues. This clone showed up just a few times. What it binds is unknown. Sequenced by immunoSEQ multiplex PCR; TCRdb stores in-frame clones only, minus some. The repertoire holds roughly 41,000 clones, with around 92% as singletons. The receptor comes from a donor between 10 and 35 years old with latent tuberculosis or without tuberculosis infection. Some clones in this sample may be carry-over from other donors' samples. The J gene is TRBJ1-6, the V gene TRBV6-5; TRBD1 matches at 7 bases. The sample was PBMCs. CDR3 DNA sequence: TGTGCCAGCACCCTGACCGGGACAGCCAATTCACCCCTCCACTTT. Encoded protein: CASTLTGTANSPLHF.